The T cell receptor beta chain under discussion was sequenced for a study of T cell changes during pregnancy in multiple sclerosis. V was clipped by 5 bases and J by 2 bases; unmatched bases: 9. This CDR3 is built from 17 residues. Per the germline V gene, CDR1 is MNHEY and CDR2 is SMNVEV (reference sequence). Only in-frame clones appear in the TCRdb table, and some are missing; sequencing was by immunoSEQ multiplex PCR. The sample has tens of thousands of clones; approximately 94% are singletons. Sequencing used CD8+ T cells from peripheral blood mononuclear cells, obtained in the second trimester of pregnancy. This clonotype was sampled from a female donor with multiple sclerosis, enrolled in a pregnancy study. The chain links TRBV27 to TRBJ2-1, with 10 positions matching TRBD2. The CDR3 nucleotides read TGTGCCAGCAGTCCATCATGGGGGACTAGCGCCTACAATGAGCAGTTCTTC. Amino acid sequence: CASSPSWGTSAYNEQFF.